The 4 T cell receptor beta chains below were found in one sample sequenced in a study of CD8 T cells in Susac syndrome (dated by TCRdb to between 2017 and 2020). The library was prepared using the immunoSEQ multiplex PCR assay. RNA was extracted with the RNeasy kit and about 0.5 to 1 ug was reverse transcribed using random hexamers. Clones were called with MiXCR by TCRdb after fastp trimmed the public reads at Q25, and only in-frame beta chains were retained. Rows merge per CDR3 protein into single entries with the most common DNA and genes. The sample table contains about 140,000 distinct CDR3 sequences; only one count was recorded for 85% to 95% of them. The ten top clones hold 0.13% to 0.15% of the sample. The sequenced sample was CD4+ T cells from PBMCs. These receptors were taken from a human donor with Susac syndrome.

V gene TRBV12-3 or TRBV12-4 combines with J gene TRBJ2-7, with TRBD2 as a possible D gene (6 bases). V was shortened by 4 bases and J by 2 bases, with 9 bases between the two germline ends. The CDR3 runs to 13 residues. In DNA form, the CDR3 reads TGTGCCAGCAGTTGGCGCGGGGCCTACGAGCAGTACTTC. Translation: CASSWRGAYEQYF.

The chain joins TRBV5-1 to TRBJ2-3; D possibly corresponds to TRBD2 (6 bases). V shed 4 bases and J shed 0 bases, with 18 bases lying between them. Germline CDR1 is SGHRS and CDR2 is YFSETQ. This CDR3 has 17 amino acids. The CDR3 sequence is CASSPPIAGTSTDTQYF. The DNA of the CDR3 is TGCGCCAGCAGCCCCCCCATTGCGGGGACCAGCACAGATACGCAGTATTTT.

V usage is TRBV11-2 and J usage is TRBJ2-1; TRBD1 might be the D (5 bases). V lost 5 bases, J lost 6 bases, and 20 bases lay in between. Germline values: CDR1 SGHAT, CDR2 FQNNGV. This CDR3 spans 16 amino acids. The chain's CDR3 is CASSASQGQLFNEQFF. The DNA for the CDR3 is TGTGCCAGCAGCGCCAGTCAGGGTCAACTCTTCAATGAGCAGTTCTTC.

The V gene is TRBV30, the J gene TRBJ2-3, with D perhaps assigned TRBD1 or TRBD2 (5 bases each). This CDR3 has 13 residues. Germline CDR1 and CDR2: GTSNPN and SVGIG (reference sequence). The CDR3 DNA sequence: TGTGCGTCTACGGGACGGTACACAGATACGCAGTATTTT. Its protein is CASTGRYTDTQYF.